These T cell receptor beta chains were read from a single sample in a study. MiXCR was run by TCRdb on the RT-PCR reads, yielding one entry per CDR3 protein. The sample records hundreds of thousands of distinct CDR3 sequences, 12% to 15% being singletons. The sequenced sample consisted of memory CD4+ T cells from blood. These TCRs come from a female donor in good health, serving as a healthy control. The CDR3 runs from the conserved cysteine through the conserved F or W. The D gene is left open where the match is weak. Clone size is given for some rows only: seen once, a few or many times, or a class if the clone is expanded.

d_call,clone_size,j_call,v_call,cdr3_aa,cdr3_nt
-,many,TRBJ2-2,TRBV7-3,CASSSTLGVTGELFF,TGTGCCAGCAGCTCGACCCTTGGGGTAACCGGGGAGCTGTTTTTT
TRBD1,-,TRBJ2-5,TRBV30,CAWTTGTVGYQETQYF,TGTGCCTGGACCACCGGGACAGTTGGCTATCAAGAGACCCAGTACTTC
TRBD1,few,TRBJ1-2,TRBV7-3,CASSLITGGGYTF,TGTGCCAGCAGCTTAATAACAGGGGGTGGCTACACCTTC
-,few,TRBJ1-2,TRBV10-3,CAISDVTVGYTF,TGTGCCATCAGTGACGTGACAGTTGGCTACACCTTC
TRBD2,few,TRBJ2-1,TRBV27,CASSFTWRETLYNEQFF,TGTGCCAGCAGTTTCACCTGGCGGGAGACGCTCTACAATGAGCAGTTCTTC
-,-,TRBJ2-5,TRBV5-4,CASSFPQETQYF,TGTGCCAGCAGCTTCCCCCAAGAGACCCAGTACTTC
-,many,TRBJ2-5,TRBV29-1,CSVAPKETQYF,TGCAGCGTTGCTCCTAAAGAGACCCAGTACTTC
-,-,TRBJ1-3,TRBV7-2,CASSPGWISGNTIYF,TGTGCCAGCAGCCCGGGGTGGATCTCTGGAAACACCATATATTTT
TRBD1,-,TRBJ1-2,TRBV15,CATSRDLDRPLANYGYTF,TGTGCCACCAGCAGAGATTTGGACAGGCCCCTAGCTAACTATGGCTACACCTTC
TRBD1,few,TRBJ2-2,TRBV24-1,CATSDHLTGEERELFF,TGTGCCACCAGTGACCACTTGACAGGGGAGGAGAGGGAGCTGTTTTTT